This TCR beta chain was recorded in a study of blood T cell repertoires in COVID-19. Trimming shortened V by 6 bases and J by 7 bases, and 18 bases separated the two germline ends. Germline V gene lookup returns CDR1 MNHEY and CDR2 SVGAGI. The CDR3 consists of 15 residues. Some clones are missing from TCRdb's copy, which holds only in-frame ones; the method was immunoSEQ multiplex PCR. The table includes some 100,000 clones, roughly 90% detected once. This clonotype originated in a human donor with active COVID-19. The donor label of this sample is uncertain. The sample comprised peripheral blood. This chain joins TRBV6-5 and TRBJ1-4; D not certain. This chain's CDR3 is CASRNYNSRSEKLFF. The CDR3 nucleotides are TGTGCCAGCAGGAACTACAATTCCCGAAGTGAAAAACTGTTTTTT.